This T cell receptor (beta chain) was recorded in a study of T-cell memory formation after mild COVID-19. Study-level information: Most TCR clusters belonged to a single donor. General study results and limits: Day 15 to 85 contracting clones showed balanced CD4/CD8; later expanders leaned CD4+. CD8+ contracting clones occupied EMRA, while CD4+ ones occupied mainly CM and EM.

About this clonotype itself: The antigen is unknown.

CDR1 and CDR2 from the germline V gene are SGHDT and YYEEEE. With 1 base clipped from V and 5 bases from J, the junction kept 3 bases outside the gene matches. The CDR3 extends over 15 amino acids. It was 5'RACE with constant-segment primers that produced the TCR alpha and TCR beta cDNA libraries, which carried sample barcodes and UMIs. TCRdb ran MiXCR on the 5' RACE reads and lists one entry per CDR3 protein. The table includes around 250,000 distinct CDR3 sequences, over 15% detected once. V and J are TRBV5-6 and TRBJ1-6, with TRBD1 matching over 7 bases. The source is an adult woman who had mild COVID-19 (a few samples of this study predate the infection). Cell type and time point are not known. Sequenced sample: PBMCs or a T cell subset sorted from them (not recorded which). For the CDR3, the DNA is TGTGCCAGCAGCTTGATGCAGGGGGATAATTCACCCCTCCACTTT. Protein: CASSLMQGDNSPLHF.